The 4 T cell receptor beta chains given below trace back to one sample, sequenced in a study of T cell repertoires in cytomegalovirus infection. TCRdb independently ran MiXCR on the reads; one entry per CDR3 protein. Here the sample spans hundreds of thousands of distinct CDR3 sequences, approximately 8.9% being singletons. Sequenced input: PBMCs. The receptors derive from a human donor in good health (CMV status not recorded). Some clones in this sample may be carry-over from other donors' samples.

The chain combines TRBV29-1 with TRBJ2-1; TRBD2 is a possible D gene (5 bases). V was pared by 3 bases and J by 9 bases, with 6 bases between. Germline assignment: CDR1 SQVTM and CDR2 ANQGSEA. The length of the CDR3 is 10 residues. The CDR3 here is CSVEEAEQFF. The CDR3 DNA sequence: TGCAGCGTTGAGGAGGCTGAGCAGTTCTTC.

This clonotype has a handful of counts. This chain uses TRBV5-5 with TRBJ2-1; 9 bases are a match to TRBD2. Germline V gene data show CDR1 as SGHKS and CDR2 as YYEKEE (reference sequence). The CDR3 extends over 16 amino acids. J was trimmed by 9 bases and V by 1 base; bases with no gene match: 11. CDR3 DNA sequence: TGTGCCAGCAGCTTGCGGGGAGCGGGGGGTTTTAGTGAGCAGTTCTTC. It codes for CASSLRGAGGFSEQFF.

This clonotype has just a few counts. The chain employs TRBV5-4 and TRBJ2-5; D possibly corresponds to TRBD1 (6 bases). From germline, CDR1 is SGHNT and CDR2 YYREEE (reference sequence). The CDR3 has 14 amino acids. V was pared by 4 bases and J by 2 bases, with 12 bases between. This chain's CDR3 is CASSPWTAQETQYF. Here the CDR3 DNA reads TGTGCCAGCAGCCCCTGGACAGCTCAAGAGACCCAGTACTTC.

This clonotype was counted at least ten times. The chain's CDR3 is CAISEFPQVNTEAFF. The CDR3 coding sequence is TGTGCCATCAGTGAATTCCCGCAGGTGAACACTGAAGCTTTCTTT. The chain is built from TRBV10-3 and TRBJ1-1; D not certain. Per the germline V gene, CDR1 is ENHRY and CDR2 is SYGVKD. With 3 bases removed from V and 0 bases from J, the gap between germline ends came to 11 bases. This CDR3 spans 15 amino acids.